The 20 T cell receptor beta chains given below trace back to one sample, sequenced in a study of blood T cell repertoires in COVID-19. TCRdb keeps only in-frame clones here, not all; method: immunoSEQ multiplex PCR. The sample holds around 97,000 clones, about 87% seen once. The material sequenced was peripheral blood. These receptors were obtained from a human donor in a cohort sampled during active or convalescent COVID-19.

The chain combines TRBV25-1 with TRBJ2-2, with a weak D call TRBD1 (6 bases). V was shortened by 10 bases and J by 2 bases, with 20 bases between the two germline ends. There are 16 residues in the CDR3. Germline CDR1 is MGHDK and CDR2 is SYGVNS. The DNA for the CDR3 is TGTGCCATCCCAGGGACACGCAGAACAAACACCGGGGAGCTGTTTTTT. Amino acid sequence: CAIPGTRRTNTGELFF.

The rearrangement joins TRBV6-5 to TRBJ1-5; TRBD1 is a possible D gene (6 bases). Trimming cost V 9 bases and J 2 bases, with 14 bases left between them. The germline CDR1 and CDR2 sequences are MNHEY and SVGAGI. CDR3 length: 14 amino acids. The CDR3 reads CASRRGGGNQPQHF. The CDR3 DNA reads TGTGCCAGTCGCAGGGGTGGTGGCAATCAGCCCCAGCATTTT.

This clone was detected once. The rearrangement joins TRBV6-5 to TRBJ1-6; D is possibly TRBD1 (5 bases). The germline CDR1 and CDR2 sequences are MNHEY and SVGAGI. The CDR3 length is 16 residues. V lost 2 bases, J lost 2 bases, and 10 bases lay in between. In nucleotides, the CDR3 is TGTGCCAGCAGTTACACAGGATCCACCTATAATTCACCCCTCCACTTT. Translating gives CASSYTGSTYNSPLHF.

V usage is TRBV29-1 and J usage is TRBJ1-5; D gene unclear. The germline gives CDR1 SQVTM, CDR2 ANQGSEA. Trimming took off 8 bases at V and 3 bases at J, with 23 bases between the two ends. The CDR3 loop spans 16 amino acids. CDR3 nucleotide sequence: TGCAGCTTCCCATCCCCGGGATCCGGTGCCAATCAGCCCCAGCATTTT. Protein product: CSFPSPGSGANQPQHF.

V is TRBV28 and J is TRBJ1-5; TRBD1 matches at 7 bases. From germline, CDR1 is MDHEN and CDR2 SYDVKM. V lost 3 bases and J lost 7; bases outside the gene matches: 6. CDR3 length equals 14 residues. CDR3 sequence reads: CASSLDTGAQPQHF. The CDR3 region has the DNA TGTGCCAGCAGTTTGGACACAGGGGCCCAGCCCCAGCATTTT.

The chain recombines TRBV7-8 with TRBJ2-7; the match to TRBD1 covers 10 bases. The V and J ends lost 6 bases and 0 bases, in that order; junction bases with no gene match: 5. The CDR3 consists of 15 residues. CDR1 SGHVS and CDR2 FQNEAQ come from the germline V gene. CDR3 protein: CASSRTGGSSYEQYF. In DNA, the CDR3 is TGTGCCAGCAGTCGGACAGGGGGGAGCTCCTACGAGCAGTACTTC.

This sequence joins TRBV28 and TRBJ2-5; D perhaps matches TRBD1 (6 bases). There are 21 residues in the CDR3. Germline CDR1 MDHEN, CDR2 SYDVKM. V lost 1 base, J lost 4 bases, and 31 bases lay in between. The CDR3 region is CASSLSSPLSGRGDSAETQYF. CDR3 coding DNA: TGTGCCAGCAGTTTATCTAGCCCCCTGTCGGGCAGGGGCGATTCTGCAGAGACCCAGTACTTC. Looking up the rest from reference TRBV28 and TRBJ2-5 gives the full variable domain: DVKVTQSSRYLVKRTGEKVFLECVQDMDHENMFWYRQDPGLGLRLIYFSYDVKMKEKGDIPEGYSVSREKKERFSLILESASTNQTSMYLCASSLSSPLSGRGDSAETQYFGPGTRLLVL.

This clone was counted once. In DNA form, the CDR3 reads TGCGCCAGCAGCCAAGAAAGGACTGGCCGGGGGGAGGCCCAGTACTTC. It translates to CASSQERTGRGEAQYF. This sequence joins TRBV4-1 and TRBJ2-5, with 7 bases that match TRBD2. CDR3 length: 16 residues. Germline CDR1 and CDR2: MGHRA and YSYEKL. The V segment lost 0 bases and the J segment 9 bases; nucleotides outside the gene matches: 13.

The V call is TRBV10-3, the J call TRBJ1-6, with TRBD1 as a possible D gene (5 bases). The ends were cut back, 6 bases at V and 5 bases at J, with 14 bases in the middle. The CDR3 runs 15 residues. Germline V gene sequence: CDR1 ENHRY, CDR2 SYGVKD. The CDR3 is CAISKTVLDNSPLHF. CDR3 in DNA: TGTGCCATCAGCAAGACAGTTTTAGATAATTCACCCCTCCACTTT.

The chain uses TRBV7-3 and TRBJ2-1; D is unresolved. The ends were cut back, 5 bases at V and 4 bases at J, with 9 bases in the middle. The CDR3 is made up of 13 amino acids. CDR1 and CDR2 from the germline V gene are SGHTA and FQGTGA. The CDR3 loop is CASSGPGYNEQFF. CDR3 in DNA: TGTGCCAGCAGCGGCCCCGGGTACAATGAGCAGTTCTTC.

This clone was seen just once. The V call is TRBV6-2 or TRBV6-3, the J call TRBJ2-1; 11 bases align to TRBD2. V was pared by 4 bases and J by 3 bases, with 8 bases of the junction left unmatched. Germline V lookup: CDR1 MNHEY, CDR2 SVGEGT. This CDR3 spans 17 amino acids. Here the CDR3 reads CASSWVTGTSGYNEQFF. The CDR3 region has the DNA TGTGCCAGCAGTTGGGTAACCGGGACTAGCGGCTACAATGAGCAGTTCTTC.

The chain uses TRBV21-1 and TRBJ2-7; the listed D gene, TRBD2, was not tested against the DNA. TRBV21-1 represents a pseudogene. The CDR3 loop spans 17 amino acids. The CDR3 DNA reads as TGTGCCAGCAGCAAGGAGGTCCGTTGGTCCTGTTCGTACGAGCAGTACTTC. It specifies CASSKEVRWSCSYEQYF.

V usage is TRBV5-4 and J usage is TRBJ1-2; 7 bases are a match to TRBD1. CDR1 and CDR2 from the germline V gene are SGHNT and YYREEE (reference sequence). The CDR3 spans 12 residues. Germline trimming cut 3 bases from V and 6 bases from J; bases unmatched to any gene: 2. The CDR3 spells CASSSTGDGYTF. CDR3 DNA sequence: TGTGCCAGCAGCTCCACAGGGGATGGCTACACCTTC. Full variable domain (remainder filled in from reference TRBV5-4 and TRBJ1-2): ETGVTQSPTHLIKTRGQQVTLRCSSQSGHNTVSWYQQALGQGPQFIFQYYREEENGRGNFPPRFSGLQFPNYSSELNVNALELDDSALYLCASSSTGDGYTFGSGTRLTVV.

The chain couples TRBV5-4 to TRBJ2-5; 10 bases are shared with TRBD2. The germline gives CDR1 SGHNT, CDR2 YYREEE (reference sequence). V shed 1 base and J 5 bases; nucleotides not matched to a gene: 5. The CDR3 is 15 amino acids. CDR3 loop: CASSLLAGAGETQYF. The CDR3 nucleotides are TGTGCCAGCAGCTTGCTAGCGGGGGCCGGGGAGACCCAGTACTTC.

The V gene is TRBV11-2, the J gene TRBJ1-6, with D perhaps TRBD1 (6 bases). The germline V and J ends were trimmed by 7 bases and 7 bases, with 17 bases remaining between them. The CDR3 runs to 15 residues. Germline V CDR1 and CDR2: SGHAT, FQNNGV. The CDR3 region is CASTLLRGRNSPLHF. CDR3 DNA sequence: TGTGCCAGCACCCTACTCAGGGGTAGGAATTCACCCCTCCACTTT.

The chain joins TRBV7-9 to TRBJ1-6, with D maybe TRBD1 (5 bases). Germline CDR1 and CDR2: SEHNR and FQNEAQ (reference sequence). V lost 3 bases to trimming and J lost 9 bases, with 9 bases between them. The CDR3 loop spans 13 amino acids. Here the CDR3 DNA reads TGTGCCAGCAGCTTCCAGGGAGGTTCACCCCTCCACTTT. Translating gives CASSFQGGSPLHF.

This CDR3 reads CATRARELNTEAFF. For the CDR3, the DNA is TGTGCCACCAGGGCCAGGGAACTGAACACTGAAGCTTTCTTT. This chain joins TRBV24-1 and TRBJ1-1; D possibly corresponds to TRBD1 (5 bases). The germline gives CDR1 KGHDR, CDR2 SFDVKD. The CDR3 runs 14 residues. Deletions cut 7 bases from V and 0 bases from J, with 11 bases between.

V is TRBV19 and J is TRBJ1-4; the D is unclear. Germline lookup yields CDR1 LNHDA and CDR2 SQIVND (reference sequence). Trimming took off 7 bases at V and 4 bases at J, with 13 bases between the two ends. The CDR3 is 14 residues long. CDR3: CASTSALVNEKLFF. CDR3 bases: TGTGCCAGTACATCCGCACTAGTTAATGAAAAACTGTTTTTT.

The rearrangement joins TRBV5-4 to TRBJ2-3; D gene unclear. The CDR3 loop spans 13 amino acids. Germline CDR1 and CDR2: SGHNT and YYREEE (reference sequence). Trimming stripped 4 bases from V and 2 bases from J, with 8 bases between. Written as DNA, the CDR3 is TGTGCCAGCAGCCAGACATCCACAGATACGCAGTATTTT. Protein: CASSQTSTDTQYF.

The genes are TRBV27 and TRBJ2-1, with TRBD1 matching over 7 bases. Trimming at V came to 6 bases and at J to 8 bases, leaving 13 bases not matched to a gene. The V gene's germline CDR1 is MNHEY and CDR2 SMNVEV (reference sequence). The CDR3 consists of 15 residues. The CDR3 DNA is TGTGCCAGCAGGCCGACCCTCTCAGGGGGACATGAGCAGTTCTTC. Residues: CASRPTLSGGHEQFF.